This section outlines one T cell receptor (beta chain) sequence together with its context. What it binds is unknown. Every TCR beta cDNA library bore unique molecular identifiers. Each batch of roughly 1 to 11 million T cells produced 500,000 to 550,000 cDNA molecules. Each CDR3 protein gets one entry after TCRdb re-called the PCR reads with MiXCR. Among 600,000 to 700,000 distinct CDR3 sequences listed, approximately 60% were seen once. This specimen comes from a study of post-analysis software for immune sequencing data. The overall study: Disease trajectories encompassed relapsing-remitting, secondary progressive and progressive-relapsing multiple sclerosis.

Germline trimming cut 7 bases from V and 3 bases from J; bases unmatched to any gene: 5. CDR3 length equals 14 residues. CDR1 is ENHRY, CDR2 SYGVKD, per germline. The study's findings and limits: Elevated frequency relative to controls characterized roughly 5 TRBV segments in patients, TRBV5-6, TRBV5-1 and TRBV20-1 among them. By F measure, strong co-clustering occurred among samples prepared in the same batch. Multiple sclerosis patients showed significantly lower normalized Chao1 diversity than controls did.

V usage is TRBV10-3 and J usage is TRBJ2-1; 8 positions agree with TRBD1. Material: blood. The clonotype originates from a girl aged 2 to 10 with multiple sclerosis. CDR3 loop: CAITAGQDYNEQFF. CDR3 in DNA: TGTGCCATCACGGCGGGACAGGACTACAATGAGCAGTTCTTC.